A single sample gave rise to the 6 T cell receptor beta chains below, sequenced in a study of OX40 agonist ivuxolimab in advanced cancers. The protocol was immunoSEQ multiplex PCR, while the TCRdb copy is restricted to in-frame clones and leaves out a portion. The sample has 65,000 to 75,000 clones, around 83% seen once. The specimen was CD4+ or CD8+ T cells sorted from blood, collected in a trial of the OX40 agonist ivuxolimab. The receptors derive from an adult with an advanced solid tumor such as melanoma, head and neck, liver or kidney cancer.

This sequence joins TRBV5-1 and TRBJ1-2, with D hard to call. Germline loops: CDR1 SGHRS, CDR2 YFSETQ. This CDR3 spans 15 amino acids. The V end lost 4 bases, the J end lost 4 bases, and 17 bases lay between the germline ends. The CDR3 nucleotides read TGCGCCAGCAGCAGGGAGTCGGGGTATTCCTATGGCTACACCTTC. It specifies CASSRESGYSYGYTF.

This clone appeared a single time. The chain links TRBV6-1 to TRBJ2-3, with TRBD1 matching 7 bases. The CDR3 contains 15 residues. V dropped 2 bases and J dropped 2; count of bases not matched to a gene: 4. Germline lookup yields CDR1 MNHNS and CDR2 SASEGT. CDR3 loop: CASSERGGHTDTQYF. CDR3 coding DNA: TGTGCCAGCAGTGAACGAGGGGGCCACACAGATACGCAGTATTTT.

This clone was picked up a small number of times. This rearrangement joins TRBV5-1 to TRBJ1-6, with D possibly being TRBD1 (5 bases). Between the trimmed V and J ends, which lost 1 base and 7 bases, there was a span of 12 bases. Per the germline V gene, CDR1 is SGHRS and CDR2 is YFSETQ. This CDR3 has 15 amino acids. For the CDR3, the DNA is TGCGCCAGCAGCTTGAACCAGGGTGGGAATTCACCCCTCCACTTT. It encodes CASSLNQGGNSPLHF.

The chain couples TRBV5-1 to TRBJ2-7, with no clear D. Germline CDR1 is SGHRS and CDR2 is YFSETQ. The CDR3 contains 11 residues. V lost 3 bases, J lost 3 bases, and 4 bases lay in between. DNA of the CDR3: TGCGCCAGCAGCTCCCTCTACGAGCAGTACTTC. It codes for CASSSLYEQYF.

The gene calls are TRBV5-8 and TRBJ1-1; no definite D call. The V and J ends lost 9 bases and 3 bases respectively, with 15 bases between them. Germline CDR1 SGHTS, CDR2 YDEGEE. The CDR3 spans 13 residues. CDR3 sequence reads: CATATATYTEAFF. CDR3 sequence (DNA): TGTGCCACCGCGACGGCTACTTACACTGAAGCTTTCTTT.

The gene calls are TRBV28 and TRBJ1-3, with D unclear. The CDR3 loop spans 12 amino acids. CDR1 and CDR2 from the germline V gene are MDHEN and SYDVKM. V was pared by 7 bases and J by 7 bases, with 11 bases between. CDR3 bases: TGTGCCAGCATGGGCACACGGAACACCATATATTTT. It yields the protein CASMGTRNTIYF. Full variable domain (rest looked up from reference TRBV28 and TRBJ1-3): DVKVTQSSRYLVKRTGEKVFLECVQDMDHENMFWYRQDPGLGLRLIYFSYDVKMKEKGDIPEGYSVSREKKERFSLILESASTNQTSMYLCASMGTRNTIYFGEGSWLTVV.